Following are 28 T cell receptor beta chains from one sample sequenced in a study of blood T cells in healthy people across ages. The authors ran a second PCR of 7 to 11 cycles using a sample-barcoded 5' primer and a J-beta primer mix. TCRdb reprocessed the 5' RACE reads via MiXCR and lists one record per CDR3 protein. The table has 650,000 to 950,000 distinct CDR3 sequences, approximately 44% seen once; the top ten hold 15% to 25%. Sequencing input: blood. The receptors come from a man aged 60 to 75 in good health.

This clonotype was counted a few times. CDR3 residues: CASSHMGYGYTF. The CDR3 DNA is TGTGCCAGCAGCCACATGGGGTATGGCTACACCTTC. This chain connects TRBV6-1 to TRBJ1-2; D gene unclear. V gave up 6 bases and J gave up 5 bases, with 10 bases separating them. The CDR3 spans 12 residues. CDR1 and CDR2 from the germline V gene are MNHNS and SASEGT.

This clonotype has more than one count but fewer than ten. The chain is built from TRBV28 and TRBJ1-5; TRBD1 matches at 7 bases. The CDR3 length is 14 residues. V lost 7 bases and J lost 4; bases outside the gene matches: 7. Germline CDR1 MDHEN, CDR2 SYDVKM. The CDR3, as DNA: TGTGCCAGCACCCCGACAGGGATGAATCAGCCCCAGCATTTT. Protein: CASTPTGMNQPQHF.

This clonotype has just a few counts. V and J are TRBV11-2 and TRBJ2-3; D gene uncertain. The germline V gene has CDR1 SGHAT and CDR2 FQNNGV. The V and J ends lost 0 bases and 2 bases respectively, with 6 bases between them. The CDR3 is 14 residues long. The CDR3 coding sequence is TGTGCCAGCAGCTTAGATAAGAACACAGATACGCAGTATTTT. This encodes CASSLDKNTDTQYF.

This clonotype appeared a few times. The V and J genes are TRBV6-2 or TRBV6-3 and TRBJ2-7, with D unresolved. Trimming stripped 0 bases from V and 6 bases from J, with 3 bases between. CDR3 size: 11 residues. The germline V gene has CDR1 MNHEY and CDR2 SVGEGT. The CDR3 nucleotides read TGTGCCAGCAGTTACTCTTTCGAGCAGTACTTC. This encodes CASSYSFEQYF.

The genes are TRBV28 and TRBJ2-5, with TRBD2 as a possible D gene (7 bases). The last part of the DNA fits TRBJ2-1 better; the J call may be wrong. The CDR3 is 16 amino acids. The germline V gene encodes CDR1 MDHEN and CDR2 SYDVKM. The CDR3 DNA follows: TGTGCCAGCAGTTTCCCTCCGGGGAGGGGACAAGAGACCCAGTTCTTC. The encoded protein is CASSFPPGRGQETQFF.

The chain links TRBV13 to TRBJ1-2, with a tentative D call TRBD1 (5 bases). The V end lost 5 bases, the J end lost 0 bases, and 16 bases lay between the germline ends. This CDR3 is built from 16 residues. The V gene's germline CDR1 is PRHDT and CDR2 FYEKMQ (reference sequence). In DNA, the CDR3 is TGTGCCAGCAGCACCAGAGGGCAGGGACCTAACTATGGCTACACCTTC. This sequence encodes CASSTRGQGPNYGYTF.

This sequence joins TRBV7-2 and TRBJ2-7, with 15 bases matching TRBD2. The length of the CDR3 is 15 residues. The germline CDR1 and CDR2 sequences are SGHTA and FQGNSA. The V segment lost 5 bases and the J segment 7 bases; nucleotides outside the gene matches: 6. CDR3 nucleotide sequence: TGTGCCAGCAGCCCTGGGACTAGCGGGGGGCTTGAGCAGTACTTC. Translating it yields CASSPGTSGGLEQYF.

This clonotype occurred once. V gene TRBV2 combines with J gene TRBJ2-4; D unresolved. The ends were cut back, 6 bases at V and 13 bases at J, with 16 bases in the middle. The CDR3 length is 12 residues. In germline, CDR1 is SNHLY, CDR2 FYNNEI. CDR3 region: CASRGYSYGQYF. CDR3 in DNA: TGTGCCAGCAGAGGCTACTCCTACGGGCAGTACTTC.

This rearrangement joins TRBV7-2 to TRBJ1-2; no clear D. Germline assignment: CDR1 SGHTA and CDR2 FQGNSA. Trimming left V 5 bases short and J 0 bases short, with 10 bases between. This CDR3 contains 14 residues. CDR3 DNA sequence: TGTGCCAGCAGCAGATCGGGTTCTAACTATGGCTACACCTTC. This encodes CASSRSGSNYGYTF.

The DNA for the CDR3 is TGTGCCAGCAGCTTAGGCCGGCGGGATCAGCCCCAGCATTTT. It encodes CASSLGRRDQPQHF. The chain joins TRBV7-8 to TRBJ1-5; D unclear. Germline CDR1 and CDR2: SGHVS and FQNEAQ. This CDR3 spans 14 amino acids. Trimming removed 1 base from V and 5 bases from J, with 9 bases in between.

The rearrangement uses TRBV29-1 and TRBJ2-1; 13 bases map to TRBD2. V lost 5 bases to trimming and J lost 4 bases; unmatched junction nucleotides: 2. Germline-derived CDR1 and CDR2 are SQVTM and ANQGSEA. The CDR3 runs to 14 residues. The CDR3 nucleotides are TGCAGCGTTTCGGGACTAGCGGGGTACAATGAGCAGTTCTTC. Translation: CSVSGLAGYNEQFF.

The chain links TRBV18 to TRBJ1-2; D possibly corresponds to TRBD1 (6 bases). Deletions cut 3 bases from V and 3 bases from J, with 14 bases between. The CDR3 is made up of 15 amino acids. Per germline, CDR1 KGHSH and CDR2 LQKENI. The CDR3 nucleotides are TGTGCCAGCTCACCCTCAGGACAGAAAGACTATGGCTACACCTTC. It yields the protein CASSPSGQKDYGYTF.

This chain joins TRBV4-3 and TRBJ2-1, with 9 bases aligning to TRBD2. Trimming took 1 base from V and 9 from J; bases not matched to a gene: 7. The CDR3 contains 15 residues. Germline V gene data show CDR1 as LGHNA and CDR2 as YSLEER. Here the CDR3 reads CASSQVSAGGSEQFF. The CDR3 DNA is TGCGCCAGCAGCCAAGTGTCAGCGGGGGGTAGTGAGCAGTTCTTC.

The rearrangement links TRBV12-3 or TRBV12-4 to TRBJ2-3; D gene uncertain. V lost 7 bases, J lost 8 bases, and 13 bases lay in between. There are 12 residues in the CDR3. The CDR3 is CASNRNLGTQYF. For the CDR3, the DNA is TGTGCCAGCAATCGCAACCTTGGTACGCAGTATTTT.

The V and J genes are TRBV5-1 and TRBJ2-7; D might be TRBD1 (5 bases). The DNA end favors TRBJ2-5, so the J call may be wrong. Germline V gives CDR1 SGHRS, CDR2 YFSETQ. The CDR3 is 12 amino acids. The CDR3 nucleotides read TGCGCCAGCAGCCAGGGTTGGGAGACCCAGTACTTC. Translated, it gives CASSQGWETQYF.

This clonotype was seen ten or more times. The chain uses TRBV7-2 and TRBJ2-5; D unclear. Germline assignment: CDR1 SGHTA and CDR2 FQGNSA. Deletions cut 5 bases from V and 1 base from J, with 8 bases between. The CDR3 totals 13 residues. This CDR3 is CASSPDPQETQYF. In nucleotides, the CDR3 is TGTGCCAGCAGCCCCGACCCCCAAGAGACCCAGTACTTC. Based on the CDR3 plus reference TRBV7-2 and TRBJ2-5, the full variable domain is GAGVSQSPSNKVTEKGKDVELRCDPISGHTALYWYRQSLGQGLEFLIYFQGNSAPDKSGLPSDRFSAERTGGSVSTLTIQRTQQEDSAVYLCASSPDPQETQYFGPGTRLLVL.

As for this clonotype: A read error is possible here, since a much larger clone lies one base away. In DNA form, the CDR3 reads TGCAGCCCACAAGGACAGGTTTCAGTCTACGAGCAGTTCTTC. Residues: CSPQGQVSVYEQFF. V gene TRBV29-1 combines with J gene TRBJ2-1; the match to TRBD1 covers 7 bases. Germline V gene lookup returns CDR1 SQVTM and CDR2 ANQGSEA. The CDR3 consists of 14 residues. Trimming at V came to 8 bases and at J to 10 bases, leaving 17 bases not matched to a gene.

This chain links TRBV27 with TRBJ2-7; unclear D gene. Trimming took off 1 base at V and 0 bases at J, with 7 bases between the two ends. The V gene's germline CDR1 is MNHEY and CDR2 SMNVEV (reference sequence). This CDR3 is 14 amino acids long. The CDR3 protein is CASSLYRTSYEQYF. The CDR3 DNA sequence: TGTGCCAGCAGTTTATACAGAACCTCCTACGAGCAGTACTTC.

The chain is built from TRBV5-1 and TRBJ2-1; 7 bases match TRBD2. The CDR3 runs 16 residues. The J segment lost 5 bases and the V segment lost 0 bases, leaving 8 bases of the junction unmatched. Germline CDR1 SGHRS, CDR2 YFSETQ. The CDR3 loop reads CASSLGDYAMDNEQFF. The DNA for the CDR3 is TGCGCCAGCAGCTTGGGGGACTACGCAATGGACAATGAGCAGTTCTTC.

This clonotype occurred a few times. The V call is TRBV29-1, the J call TRBJ2-3; D unclear. The CDR3 spans 10 residues. Germline loops: CDR1 SQVTM, CDR2 ANQGSEA. Between the trimmed V and J ends, which lost 7 bases and 5 bases, there was a span of 7 bases. CDR3 bases: TGCAGCGCCCCTGGAGATACGCAGTATTTT. This codes for CSAPGDTQYF.

The rearrangement links TRBV29-1 to TRBJ2-1; D gene ambiguous. Germline values: CDR1 SQVTM, CDR2 ANQGSEA. V was cut by 1 base and J by 1 base, with 17 bases left in between. The CDR3 totals 17 residues. The CDR3 sequence: CSVEGLWEMGSYNEQFF. The CDR3 nucleotides read TGCAGCGTTGAAGGATTATGGGAAATGGGTTCCTACAATGAGCAGTTCTTC.

The CDR3, as DNA: TGTGCCAGCAGCTTAGCCTCCGGGACAGGGGCAGGAGGCTACACCTTC. It translates to CASSLASGTGAGGYTF. The V call is TRBV7-9, the J call TRBJ1-2; 10 bases fit TRBD1. In germline, CDR1 is SEHNR, CDR2 FQNEAQ (reference sequence). This CDR3 has 16 amino acids. With V trimmed by 0 bases and J by 8 bases, 9 bases remained unmatched.

A few counts support this clonotype. The chain employs TRBV3-1 and TRBJ2-7; D uncertain. The V gene lost 2 bases and the J gene lost 5 bases, with 13 bases spanning the gap. The germline CDR1 and CDR2 sequences are LGHDT and YNNKEL (reference sequence). CDR3 size: 14 residues. CDR3 residues: CASSQTGHPHEQYF. The CDR3 nucleotides read TGTGCCAGCAGCCAAACGGGTCACCCCCACGAGCAGTACTTC.

The chain employs TRBV20-1 and TRBJ1-2, with D perhaps TRBD1 (5 bases). Germline lookup yields CDR1 DFQATT and CDR2 SNEGSKA (reference sequence). The CDR3 has 17 residues. V lost 0 bases, J lost 5 bases, and 22 bases lay in between. As DNA, the CDR3 is TGCAGTGCTAGAGACCGGGGGACCAGGATACCTATGTATGGCTACACCTTC. Translated: CSARDRGTRIPMYGYTF.

The V call is TRBV5-1, the J call TRBJ2-3; D is tentatively TRBD1 or TRBD2 (5 bases each). There are 15 residues in the CDR3. The V gene's germline CDR1 is SGHRS and CDR2 YFSETQ. Between the trimmed V and J ends, which lost 3 bases and 2 bases, there was a span of 13 bases. CDR3 DNA: TGCGCCAGCAGCTCCAAGGCAGGGACCACAGATACGCAGTATTTT. As protein: CASSSKAGTTDTQYF.

The genes are TRBV25-1 and TRBJ1-6; D not certain. The germline gives CDR1 MGHDK, CDR2 SYGVNS. This CDR3 region has 14 residues. V was trimmed by 2 bases and J by 9 bases, leaving 11 bases between them. The CDR3 spells CASSEGLRVSPLHF. The CDR3 coding sequence is TGTGCCAGCAGTGAAGGGTTACGAGTTTCACCCCTCCACTTT.

The V and J genes are TRBV7-2 and TRBJ2-3, with 11 nucleotides matching TRBD2. The V and J ends lost 5 bases and 2 bases, in that order; junction bases with no gene match: 9. This CDR3 has 17 amino acids. Germline V gene lookup returns CDR1 SGHTA and CDR2 FQGNSA. The CDR3: CASSQSRLAGSTDTQYF. CDR3 DNA sequence: TGTGCCAGCAGCCAATCGAGACTAGCGGGGTCCACAGATACGCAGTATTTT.

This clonotype occurred a few times. The chain has TRBV27 and TRBJ1-6; tentative D call: TRBD1 (6 bases). The CDR3 has 15 residues. Trimming cost V 6 bases and J 10 bases, with 19 bases left between them. CDR1 is MNHEY, CDR2 SMNVEV, per germline (reference sequence). The CDR3 protein is CASSFEPRGMSPLHF. CDR3 nucleotides: TGTGCCAGCAGCTTCGAGCCTAGGGGGATGTCACCCCTCCACTTT.